The 16 T cell receptor beta chains below all came from one sample that was sequenced in a study of cytomegalovirus exposure and HLA in healthy donors. The study ran its PCR with 60 Vbeta and 13 Jbeta primers. Clones were sequenced by immunoSEQ multiplex PCR, and TCRdb holds only the in-frame ones, with some missing. The sample has hundreds of thousands of clones, 65% to 85% seen once. What was sequenced was PBMCs. These receptors all come from a boy aged 2 to 10 in good health and CMV-seronegative.

The rearrangement uses TRBV19 and TRBJ2-1; no firm D call. CDR3 length: 16 amino acids. The germline gives CDR1 LNHDA, CDR2 SQIVND (reference sequence). Trimming cost V 0 bases and J 0 bases, with 9 bases left between them. The CDR3 loop reads CASSIDEASSYNEQFF. CDR3 sequence (DNA): TGTGCCAGTAGTATAGATGAGGCAAGCTCCTACAATGAGCAGTTCTTC.

The chain is built from TRBV7-2 and TRBJ2-1, with D maybe TRBD1 (6 bases). V was pared by 5 bases and J by 7 bases, with 15 bases between. Germline CDR1 reads SGHTA; CDR2 reads FQGNSA. CDR3 length: 14 residues. CDR3 nucleotide sequence: TGTGCCAGCAGCGTCCACAGGGATCCAAATGAGCAGTTCTTC. The encoded protein is CASSVHRDPNEQFF.

V is TRBV9 and J is TRBJ2-3, with D possibly TRBD2 on 6 matching bases. The CDR3 is made up of 15 amino acids. V shed 1 base and J shed 3 bases, with 12 bases lying between them. Looked up from germline, CDR1 is SGDLS and CDR2 is YYNGEE. The CDR3 DNA is TGTGCCAGCAGCGTACCTAGCGTCTTGACAGATACGCAGTATTTT. Translation: CASSVPSVLTDTQYF.

The rearrangement uses TRBV27 and TRBJ1-2; the D gene is possibly TRBD1 (6 bases). Per germline, CDR1 MNHEY and CDR2 SMNVEV (reference sequence). Deletions cut 5 bases from V and 7 bases from J, with 17 bases between. The length of the CDR3 is 14 residues. Here the CDR3 DNA reads TGTGCCAGCAGTCCAGGACAGACCTTCCGTGGCTACACCTTC. Encoded protein: CASSPGQTFRGYTF.

The chain carries TRBV2 and TRBJ2-1; tentative D call: TRBD1 (5 bases). This CDR3 is built from 14 residues. V was pared by 10 bases and J by 6 bases, with 19 bases between. Germline V lookup: CDR1 SNHLY, CDR2 FYNNEI. The CDR3 region is CAITRRARINEQFF. CDR3 bases: TGTGCCATAACACGCAGGGCGAGGATCAATGAGCAGTTCTTC.

V is TRBV4-1 and J is TRBJ2-2; D may be TRBD2 (6 bases). With 5 bases removed from V and 4 bases from J, the gap between germline ends came to 17 bases. Looked up from germline, CDR1 is MGHRA and CDR2 is YSYEKL. The CDR3 totals 16 residues. CDR3 sequence: CASSEGRGSGTGELFF. DNA for the CDR3: TGCGCCAGCAGCGAGGGACGGGGGTCGGGCACCGGGGAGCTGTTTTTT.

V gene TRBV6-5 combines with J gene TRBJ2-7, with no clear D. The V gene's germline CDR1 is MNHEY and CDR2 SVGAGI. This CDR3 spans 14 amino acids. Trimming stripped 0 bases from V and 7 bases from J, with 13 bases between. CDR3 in amino acids: CASSYSRRVIEQYF. The CDR3 DNA sequence: TGTGCCAGCAGTTACTCGAGACGGGTTATTGAGCAGTACTTC.

As DNA, the CDR3 is TGTGCCAGCAGCTTATCAATCGGGAGAGATGAAGCTTTCTTT. Its protein product is CASSLSIGRDEAFF. J is TRBJ1-1 and V is TRBV7-9; D not certain. The CDR3 is 14 amino acids. Between the trimmed V and J ends, which lost 2 bases and 7 bases, there was a span of 14 bases. Germline V gene data show CDR1 as SEHNR and CDR2 as FQNEAQ (reference sequence).

CDR3 DNA sequence: TGTGCCTGGAGGAGGGGACTAGCGCACTCCAATGAGCAGTTCTTC. It is translated as CAWRRGLAHSNEQFF. The chain uses TRBV30 and TRBJ2-1, with 10 bases identical to TRBD2. The CDR3 runs 15 residues. Germline loops: CDR1 GTSNPN, CDR2 SVGIG (reference sequence). V lost 3 bases to trimming and J lost 6 bases; unmatched junction nucleotides: 8.

This chain joins TRBV7-9 and TRBJ1-3, with D uncertain. The germline V and J ends were trimmed by 5 bases and 1 base, with 15 bases remaining between them. Germline V gene lookup returns CDR1 SEHNR and CDR2 FQNEAQ (reference sequence). The CDR3 is made up of 16 amino acids. The CDR3 DNA follows: TGTGCCAGCAGCGTAAGCCGGGTGGAATCTGGAAACACCATATATTTT. Protein: CASSVSRVESGNTIYF.

This clone was detected a few times. J is TRBJ1-1 and V is TRBV19, with D perhaps matching TRBD1 (5 bases). The CDR3 covers 15 residues. With 4 bases removed from V and 1 base from J, the gap between germline ends came to 13 bases. Germline V gives CDR1 LNHDA, CDR2 SQIVND (reference sequence). CDR3 sequence (DNA): TGTGCCAGTAGTAAACCCGTGACAGAGAACACTGAAGCTTTCTTT. Translation gives CASSKPVTENTEAFF.

This chain uses TRBV7-8 with TRBJ2-6; D remains ambiguous. V lost 1 base and J 1 base, leaving 5 bases between the germline ends. CDR1 and CDR2 from the germline V gene are SGHVS and FQNEAQ. The CDR3 is 15 amino acids. As DNA, the CDR3 is TGTGCCAGCAGCTTAGGGGCTTCTGGGGCCAACGTCCTGACTTTC. Translating it yields CASSLGASGANVLTF.

The sample holds a few counts of this clone. This chain connects TRBV4-1 to TRBJ2-7; 7 bases match TRBD1. V lost 0 bases and J lost 2; bases outside the gene matches: 7. Germline CDR1 and CDR2: MGHRA and YSYEKL. The CDR3 covers 16 residues. Here the CDR3 DNA reads TGCGCCAGCAGCCAAGATAAGGGGGCCGTTACCTACGAGCAGTACTTC. The encoded protein is CASSQDKGAVTYEQYF.

This chain joins TRBV19 and TRBJ1-2; weak D call: TRBD1 (6 bases). The CDR3 covers 16 residues. The V end was cut by 8 bases, the J end by 4 bases, with 23 bases between. Per germline, CDR1 LNHDA and CDR2 SQIVND (reference sequence). The CDR3 region is CASSLGQHRSGYGYTF. CDR3 nucleotides: TGTGCCAGTTCATTAGGACAGCATCGCTCTGGCTATGGCTACACCTTC.

The J gene is TRBJ2-7, the V gene TRBV27; D might be TRBD2 (6 bases). Germline V gene lookup returns CDR1 MNHEY and CDR2 SMNVEV (reference sequence). Trimming pared 6 bases from V and 3 bases from J, leaving 15 bases between. This CDR3 has 14 residues. In DNA, the CDR3 is TGTGCCAGCAGATATAGTAGGAGGGTCTACGAGCAGTACTTC. It encodes CASRYSRRVYEQYF.

J is TRBJ2-1 and V is TRBV29-1; 10 bases match TRBD2. The CDR3 is 14 amino acids. Per germline, CDR1 SQVTM and CDR2 ANQGSEA. V shed 4 bases and J 5 bases; nucleotides not matched to a gene: 5. CDR3 in DNA: TGCAGCGTTGTGGGGACTAGCGCACACAATGAGCAGTTCTTC. It encodes CSVVGTSAHNEQFF.